The source of this T cell receptor (beta chain) is a study of a mutant IDH1 vaccine in newly diagnosed glioma. Overall study results and limits: Immune responses arising from the vaccine appeared in approximately 92% of patients. Pseudoprogression seemed unlinked to shifts in top peripheral T cell clonotypes.

With respect to this clone: Its matching antigen is unknown.

Germline CDR1 MNHNS, CDR2 SASEGT. The V gene lost 3 bases and the J gene lost 0 bases, with 9 bases spanning the gap. CDR3 length equals 15 residues. Documented time point: week 47, end of study. One vaccine dose held 300 ug of mutant IDH1 20-mer peptide and came with topical imiquimod. Scheduled for weeks 1, 3, 5, 7, 11, 15, 19 and 23, eight vaccinations were given to patients. Donors' newly diagnosed IDH1-mutant WHO grade 3 or 4 astrocytomas lacked nuclear ATRX. Method: immunoSEQ multiplex PCR; TCRdb's copy keeps in-frame clones and lacks some. The sample includes about 94,000 clones, approximately 89% seen only once; the top ten take 0.77%.

Sequences were derived from PBMCs, sampled from a glioma patient whose treatment included an IDH1 peptide vaccine. The chain uses TRBV6-1 and TRBJ1-3; D gene unclear. This clonotype was sampled from a woman between 50 and 59 years old with glioma. The CDR3 sequence is CASSEQIYSGNTIYF. The CDR3 nucleotides read TGTGCCAGCAGTGAGCAGATTTACTCTGGAAACACCATATATTTT.